This T cell receptor (beta chain) was retrieved from a study of control samples from healthy donors and cancer patients. The germline CDR1 and CDR2 sequences are LNHNV and YYDKDF (reference sequence). V lost 0 bases, J lost 5 bases, and 13 bases lay in between. The CDR3 sequence is 15 residues long. The repertoire was sequenced with immunoSEQ multiplex PCR; TCRdb's copy has only in-frame clones and lacks some. The sample lists around 100,000 clones, 92% occurring once. The source is a woman younger than 35 in good health. The chain joins TRBV15 to TRBJ1-1; unclear D gene. Sequencing was done on a sample of blood. DNA of the CDR3: TGTGCCACCAGCAGAGAAATGAGGGTAGGGACTGAAGCTTTCTTT. It encodes CATSREMRVGTEAFF.